This is a list of T cell receptor beta chains from one sample in a study of cytomegalovirus exposure and HLA in healthy donors. Sequenced by immunoSEQ multiplex PCR; TCRdb stores in-frame clones only, minus some. The sample has roughly 170,000 clones, under 85% seen once. The source material was PBMCs. The receptors were sampled from a man between 50 and 59 years old in good health and CMV-seronegative. Each CDR3 is given with its conserved first and last residue. D genes are given only for firm matches. Clone size is shown for a subset of rows, as once, few, many or a class of expanded clone.

-,TRBJ1-2,TRBD1,TRBV30,TGTGCCTGGAAATTCACAGGGGGAGGTGGCTACACCTTC,CAWKFTGGGGYTF
few,TRBJ1-4,TRBD1,TRBV18,TGTGCCAGCTCACCAGACAGGGTAAATGAAAAACTGTTTTTT,CASSPDRVNEKLFF
-,TRBJ1-1,-,TRBV6-5,TGTGCCAGCATAGGCAGGGTTCTGAACACTGAAGCTTTCTTT,CASIGRVLNTEAFF
-,TRBJ1-1,TRBD1,TRBV25-1,TGTGCCAGCAGGCCCGGGACAGGGAAAGCTTTCTTT,CASRPGTGKAFF
-,TRBJ2-2,TRBD2,TRBV2,TGTGCCAGCCTAGCGGGACTAGCGGTCCGGGGGGACACCGGGGAGCTGTTTTTT,CASLAGLAVRGDTGELFF
few,TRBJ1-1,TRBD1,TRBV7-9,TGTGCCAGCAGCTTACAGGGGGCGAACACTGAAGCTTTCTTT,CASSLQGANTEAFF
-,TRBJ1-3,TRBD1,TRBV5-1,TGCGCCAGCAGCTCGACAGGGCCTATCTCTGGAAACACCATATATTTT,CASSSTGPISGNTIYF
-,TRBJ2-7,TRBD2,TRBV11-2,TGTGCCAGCGCCCCCCGGCGGGAGGGCCTCGAGCAGTACTTC,CASAPRREGLEQYF
-,TRBJ2-5,-,TRBV7-6,TGTGCCAGCAGCTTACAACCCGGGACTCAAGAGACCCAGTACTTC,CASSLQPGTQETQYF
few,TRBJ1-2,-,TRBV30,TGTGCCTGGAGTGTACTCACAGGCTATGGCTACACCTTC,CAWSVLTGYGYTF
-,TRBJ1-5,-,TRBV7-2,TGTGCCAGCAGCTTAGGGCGCAGGGGCAATCAGCCCCAGCATTTT,CASSLGRRGNQPQHF
-,TRBJ2-5,-,TRBV6-1,TGTGCCAGCAGTGAAGCGCTACAGGGGGGACTAATCCAAGAGACCCAGTACTTC,CASSEALQGGLIQETQYF
-,TRBJ2-1,-,TRBV18,TGTGCCAGCTCACCGGAGGGACAGAGATACAATGAGCAGTTCTTC,CASSPEGQRYNEQFF
-,TRBJ2-7,-,TRBV30,TGTGCCTGGAGTTTAGGCCCCATAAGAGGGTACGAGCAGTACTTC,CAWSLGPIRGYEQYF
-,TRBJ2-7,TRBD2,TRBV5-1,TGCGCCAGCAGCCCCAGGGGTAGCGGGGGGGCCGGTAATTACGAGCAGTACTTC,CASSPRGSGGAGNYEQYF
-,TRBJ2-7,TRBD1,TRBV10-3,TGTGCCACGATAGGACAGGGTACGACCTACGAGCAGTACTTC,CATIGQGTTYEQYF
-,TRBJ2-3,-,TRBV9,TGTGCCAGCAGCGTACAAGCGGTTAGCACAGATACGCAGTATTTT,CASSVQAVSTDTQYF
-,TRBJ2-1,-,TRBV2,TGTGCCAGCAGTGAGGATCTAGCGCGGCGGAATGAGCAGTTCTTC,CASSEDLARRNEQFF
-,TRBJ1-2,TRBD1,TRBV6-1,TGTGCCAGCAGATCGACAGGGGAAACGGATGGCTACACCTTC,CASRSTGETDGYTF
-,TRBJ1-1,-,TRBV5-1,TGCGCCAGCAGCGAAGGACATACTGAAGCTTTCTTT,CASSEGHTEAFF
-,TRBJ1-2,-,TRBV29-1,TGCAGCGGCCTCCTTTTGGCCCCCTATGGCTACACCTTC,CSGLLLAPYGYTF
-,TRBJ2-3,TRBD1,TRBV25-1,TGTGCCAGCAGTGATGAGGGAACGGGGACAGGGGTCACAGATACGCAGTATTTT,CASSDEGTGTGVTDTQYF
-,TRBJ2-3,-,TRBV7-3,TGTGCCAGCAGCCCCTTAGGGGGGGCCCCAGATACGCAGTATTTT,CASSPLGGAPDTQYF
-,TRBJ1-6,-,TRBV19,TGTGCCAGTAGATACCGGGACAAGCTCCACTTT,CASRYRDKLHF
once,TRBJ1-1,-,TRBV7-2,TGTGCCAGCAGCCCAAGCCAGGGTAACACTGAAGCTTTCTTT,CASSPSQGNTEAFF
once,TRBJ1-2,TRBD1,TRBV7-2,TGTGCCAGCAGCTTAGAGATGGGCAGGACAGGCTATGGCTACACCTTC,CASSLEMGRTGYGYTF
-,TRBJ2-5,TRBD1,TRBV5-4,TGTGCCAGCAGCTTGGGGCCGGGACAGGGGGCGCGGGAGACCCAGTACTTC,CASSLGPGQGARETQYF
once,TRBJ1-5,TRBD1,TRBV28,TGTGCCAGCAGCGCCGGGACAGGGGATCAGCCCCAGCATTTT,CASSAGTGDQPQHF
-,TRBJ2-5,-,TRBV11-2,TGTGCCAGCAGCCCATCTGGGAGAGATCAAGAGACCCAGTACTTC,CASSPSGRDQETQYF
few,TRBJ2-7,TRBD1,TRBV29-1,TGCAGCGTTCCCTTCGGGACAGGGTCGTGGGTGGATTTTCTAGCGAATTCCTACGAGCAGTACTTC,CSVPFGTGSWVDFLANSYEQYF
-,TRBJ1-2,-,TRBV6-5,TGTGCCAGCAGTTACTCGGGCAGTGGCTATGGCTACACCTTC,CASSYSGSGYGYTF
few,TRBJ1-1,TRBD1,TRBV11-2,TGTGCCAGCAGCGGACAGGGGGTTGGCGCTGAAGCTTTCTTT,CASSGQGVGAEAFF
-,TRBJ2-1,-,TRBV5-1,TGCGCCAGCAGCGGAGGGACCTCCTACAATGAGCAGTTCTTC,CASSGGTSYNEQFF
few,TRBJ2-3,-,TRBV7-2,TGTGCCAGCAGCGCCAACTTGGATACGCAGTATTTT,CASSANLDTQYF
-,TRBJ2-7,-,TRBV7-9,TGTTCCAGCAGTGTTCAACTGGACGAGCAGTACTTC,CSSSVQLDEQYF
-,TRBJ2-7,-,TRBV7-2,TGTGCCAGCAGCTTCAGGGACACATCCTACGAGCAGTACTTC,CASSFRDTSYEQYF
-,TRBJ2-1,TRBD2,TRBV7-2,TGTGCCAGCAGATTGGGGGGGACCAAATACAATGAGCAGTTCTTC,CASRLGGTKYNEQFF
-,TRBJ1-4,-,TRBV7-7,TGTGCTACTGGGGCAGGACCGAATGAAAAACTGTTTTTT,CATGAGPNEKLFF
-,TRBJ2-5,TRBD2,TRBV6-1,TGTGCCAGCAAAACGCGGGAGGGGAGAGAGACCCAGTACTTC,CASKTREGRETQYF
-,TRBJ2-3,-,TRBV30,TGTGCCTGGAAAAAGACAGGACTGGAGGATACGCAGTATTTT,CAWKKTGLEDTQYF
-,TRBJ2-3,-,TRBV11-2,TGTGCCAGCAGCTTATTGGGCAACACAGATACGCAGTATTTT,CASSLLGNTDTQYF
-,TRBJ2-5,TRBD1,TRBV5-1,TGCGCCAGCAGCCAACAACAACAGGGACAGGCGGAGACCCAGTACTTC,CASSQQQQGQAETQYF
-,TRBJ1-5,-,TRBV7-2,TGTGCCAGCAGTCTTCTCCTCGGTCCTATTAATAGCAATCAGCCCCAGCATTTT,CASSLLLGPINSNQPQHF
-,TRBJ2-7,-,TRBV7-9,TGTGCCAGCAGCTTCAGGGGCTACGAGCAGTACTTC,CASSFRGYEQYF
-,TRBJ2-1,TRBD2,TRBV7-2,TGTGCCAGCAGCTTAGATGCGGGGGGGAATGAGCAGTTCTTC,CASSLDAGGNEQFF
-,TRBJ2-7,-,TRBV12-5,TGTGCTAGTGGTTTGGTAAAGGCAGGGACCTACGAGCAGTACTTC,CASGLVKAGTYEQYF
-,TRBJ2-7,-,TRBV28,TGTGCCAGCAGTTCCCCCTCAGCGGACGACGAGCAGTACTTC,CASSSPSADDEQYF
-,TRBJ2-1,TRBD2,TRBV27,TGTGCCAGCAAAAAATCTAGCGGGAGTATCGATGAGCAGTTCTTC,CASKKSSGSIDEQFF
-,TRBJ2-7,TRBD1,TRBV2,TGTGCCAGCACCGGACAGGGAGGAGAGTACGAGCAGTACTTC,CASTGQGGEYEQYF
-,TRBJ2-1,-,TRBV11-3,TGTGCCAGCAGCTCTTCGTCGAGACAGATCATGCACTTCACCTTCTTC,CASSSSSRQIMHFTFF
-,TRBJ2-7,TRBD1,TRBV7-6,TGTGCCAGCAGCTTAGCTGGGACAGGTCCCTACGAGCAGTACTTC,CASSLAGTGPYEQYF
-,TRBJ2-1,TRBD1,TRBV29-1,TGCAGCGTTGAGCGCGGGACAGGCCGGTTCTTC,CSVERGTGRFF
-,TRBJ2-3,TRBD1,TRBV7-2,TGTGCCAGCAGCTTAGCGACAGGGGTCGATACGCAGTATTTT,CASSLATGVDTQYF
-,TRBJ2-5,-,TRBV4-2,TGTGCCAGCAGCCAATCGAACAGGGGAGGAGAGACCCAGTACTTC,CASSQSNRGGETQYF
-,TRBJ2-7,-,TRBV5-1,TGCGCCAGCACCCTAGGCCGGGAGCAGTACTTC,CASTLGREQYF
once,TRBJ2-7,TRBD2,TRBV11-3,TGTGCCAGCAGCTTAGGGTTCGCGGGGGAGCACGAGCAGTACTTC,CASSLGFAGEHEQYF
once,TRBJ2-1,TRBD2,TRBV4-1,TGCGCCAGCAGCCGGCTAGCGGGGGACAATGAGCAGTTCTTC,CASSRLAGDNEQFF
-,TRBJ1-4,-,TRBV7-2,TGTGCCAGCAGCTCGCGTATAGTTAATGAAAAACTGTTTTTT,CASSSRIVNEKLFF
-,TRBJ1-1,TRBD1,TRBV7-3,TGTGCCAGCAGCCCCACGGGACAGGGGGAAGGTGAAGCTTTCTTT,CASSPTGQGEGEAFF